Reported below is one T cell receptor (beta chain). This sample is part of a study of patients and donors after allogeneic stem cell transplantation. TCRdb re-analysed the RT-PCR reads in MiXCR, keeping a single row per CDR3 protein. The sample includes 400,000 to 500,000 distinct CDR3 sequences, around 16% of them seen just once. This CDR3 spans 14 amino acids. Germline lookup yields CDR1 SGHKS and CDR2 YYEKEE (reference sequence). The ends were cut back, 3 bases at V and 5 bases at J, with 12 bases in the middle. Sequenced material: blood, either unsorted or a sorted T cell fraction (not recorded which). The TCR comes from a human donor who was either an allogeneic HSCT recipient or a stem cell or donor lymphocyte infusion donor (not recorded which). It is not recorded whose cells these are; they may come from a transplant donor. The chain carries TRBV5-5 and TRBJ1-5; D call uncertain. CDR3 protein: CASSWASADQPQHF. The CDR3 nucleotides are TGTGCCAGCAGCTGGGCCTCGGCGGATCAGCCCCAGCATTTT.